This TCR beta chain was observed in a study of CD8 T cells in Susac syndrome. The control group consisted of healthy donors matched for age and sex. TEMRA cells were FACS-enriched, and CD8+ and CD4+ T cells were isolated negatively. With random hexamers, reverse transcription was performed on roughly 0.5 to 1 ug of RNA. Multiplex immunoSEQ PCR targeted 54 Vbeta and 13 Jbeta TCR beta segments. Via MiXCR, TCRdb re-called the immunoSEQ multiplex PCR reads, giving one row per CDR3 protein. This table holds 80,000 to 90,000 distinct CDR3 sequences, roughly 91% found once. Trimming cost V 5 bases and J 8 bases, with 19 bases left between them. Germline V gives CDR1 PRHDT, CDR2 FYEKMQ (reference sequence). This CDR3 comprises 15 residues. Worth noting for this clonotype: What it recognizes is unknown.

Study-wide findings and caveats: The authors acknowledged that their TCR sequencing and HLA analysis involved a relatively small number of individuals.

The chain has TRBV13 and TRBJ2-1; D may be TRBD2 (5 bases). The source material was CD8+ T cells from PBMCs. The source of this sequence is a human donor in good health. The CDR3 nucleotides read TGTGCCAGCAGCGGTGACGGGCGGGTGGCCGATGAGCAGTTCTTC. Its translation: CASSGDGRVADEQFF. The complete variable domain, with remaining parts taken from reference TRBV13 and TRBJ2-1, reads AAGVIQSPRHLIKEKRETATLKCYPIPRHDTVYWYQQGPGQDPQFLISFYEKMQSDKGSIPDRFSAQQFSDYHSELNMSSLELGDSALYFCASSGDGRVADEQFFGPGTRLTVL.